The clone carrying this TCR beta chain was seen more than once but under ten times. This record comes from a study of blood T cell repertoires in COVID-19. In the study overall: T cells, B-cell-depleted T cells, or PBMCs supplied cDNA or gDNA.

V dropped 4 bases and J dropped 1 base, with 8 bases sitting between them. CDR1 and CDR2 (germline): SGHRS, YFSETQ. The length of the CDR3 is 13 residues. TCRdb's copy holds only in-frame clones and misses some; the assay was immunoSEQ multiplex PCR. This table holds more than 40,000 clones, roughly 91% found once. The genes are TRBV5-1 and TRBJ1-1, with D hard to call. Source material: peripheral blood. This TCR was recovered from a man aged 45-65 years with active COVID-19. CDR3 in DNA: TGCGCCAGCAGCCGCGATCCGAACACTGAAGCTTTCTTT. Its protein is CASSRDPNTEAFF. The full variable domain, its missing parts supplied by reference TRBV5-1 and TRBJ1-1, is KAGVTQTPRYLIKTRGQQVTLSCSPISGHRSVSWYQQTPGQGLQFLFEYFSETQRNKGNFPGRFSGRQFSNSRSEMNVSTLELGDSALYLCASSRDPNTEAFFGQGTRLTVV.